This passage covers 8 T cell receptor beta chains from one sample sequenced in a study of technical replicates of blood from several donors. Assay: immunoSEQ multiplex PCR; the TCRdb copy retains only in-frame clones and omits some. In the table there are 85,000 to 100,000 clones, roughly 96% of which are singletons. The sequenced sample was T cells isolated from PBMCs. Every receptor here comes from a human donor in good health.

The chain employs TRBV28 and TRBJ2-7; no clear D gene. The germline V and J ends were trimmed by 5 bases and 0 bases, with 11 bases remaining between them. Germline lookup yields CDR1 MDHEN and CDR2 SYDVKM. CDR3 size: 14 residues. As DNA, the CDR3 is TGTGCCAGCAGTGGCAGGTTGAGCTCCTACGAGCAGTACTTC. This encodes CASSGRLSSYEQYF.

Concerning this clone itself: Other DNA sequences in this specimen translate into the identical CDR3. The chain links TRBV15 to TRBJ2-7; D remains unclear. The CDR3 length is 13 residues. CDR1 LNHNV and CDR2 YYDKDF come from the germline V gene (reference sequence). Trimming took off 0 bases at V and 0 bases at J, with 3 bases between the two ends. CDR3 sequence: CATSRDSSYEQYF. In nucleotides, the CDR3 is TGTGCCACCAGCAGAGACAGCTCCTACGAGCAGTACTTC.

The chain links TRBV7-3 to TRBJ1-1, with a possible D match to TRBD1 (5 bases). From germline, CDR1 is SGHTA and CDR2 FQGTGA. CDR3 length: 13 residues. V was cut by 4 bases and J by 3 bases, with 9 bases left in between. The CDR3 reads CASSWGGDTEAFF. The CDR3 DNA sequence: TGTGCCAGCAGCTGGGGGGGGGACACTGAAGCTTTCTTT. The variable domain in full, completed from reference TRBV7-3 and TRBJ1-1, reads GAGVSQTPSNKVTEKGKYVELRCDPISGHTALYWYRQSLGQGPEFLIYFQGTGAADDSGLPNDRFFAVRPEGSVSTLKIQRTERGDSAVYLCASSWGGDTEAFFGQGTRLTVV.

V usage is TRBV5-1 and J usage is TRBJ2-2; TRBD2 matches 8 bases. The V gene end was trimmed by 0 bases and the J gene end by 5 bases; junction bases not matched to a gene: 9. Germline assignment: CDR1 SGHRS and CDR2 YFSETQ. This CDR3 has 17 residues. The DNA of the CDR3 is TGCGCCAGCAGCTTGGCCGCGAGCGGGAGAGTTACCGGGGAGCTGTTTTTT. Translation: CASSLAASGRVTGELFF. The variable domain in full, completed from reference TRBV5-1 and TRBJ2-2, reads KAGVTQTPRYLIKTRGQQVTLSCSPISGHRSVSWYQQTPGQGLQFLFEYFSETQRNKGNFPGRFSGRQFSNSRSEMNVSTLELGDSALYLCASSLAASGRVTGELFFGEGSRLTVL.

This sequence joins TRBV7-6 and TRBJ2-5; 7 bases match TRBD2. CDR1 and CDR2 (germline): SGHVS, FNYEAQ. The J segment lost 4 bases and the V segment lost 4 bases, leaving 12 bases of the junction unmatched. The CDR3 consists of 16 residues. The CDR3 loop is CASSSTSGVHGETQYF. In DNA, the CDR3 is TGTGCCAGCAGCTCCACCAGCGGGGTACACGGAGAGACCCAGTACTTC.

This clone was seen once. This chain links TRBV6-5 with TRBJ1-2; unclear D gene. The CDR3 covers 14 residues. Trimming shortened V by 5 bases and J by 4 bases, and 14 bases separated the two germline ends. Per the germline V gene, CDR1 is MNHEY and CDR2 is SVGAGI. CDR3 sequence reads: CASSKERASYGYTF. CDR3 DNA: TGTGCCAGCAGTAAAGAGCGAGCCAGCTATGGCTACACCTTC.

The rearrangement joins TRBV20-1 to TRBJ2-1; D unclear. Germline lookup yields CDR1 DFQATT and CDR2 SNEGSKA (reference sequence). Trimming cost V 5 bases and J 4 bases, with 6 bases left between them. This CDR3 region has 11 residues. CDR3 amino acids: CSAPIYNEQFF. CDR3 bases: TGCAGTGCTCCCATTTACAATGAGCAGTTCTTC.

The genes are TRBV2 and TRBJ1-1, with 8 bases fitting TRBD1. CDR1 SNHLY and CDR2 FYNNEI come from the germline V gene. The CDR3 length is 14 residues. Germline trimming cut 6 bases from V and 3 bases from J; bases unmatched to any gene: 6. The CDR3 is CASRHRGWDTEAFF. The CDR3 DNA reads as TGTGCCAGCAGGCACAGGGGGTGGGACACTGAAGCTTTCTTT.